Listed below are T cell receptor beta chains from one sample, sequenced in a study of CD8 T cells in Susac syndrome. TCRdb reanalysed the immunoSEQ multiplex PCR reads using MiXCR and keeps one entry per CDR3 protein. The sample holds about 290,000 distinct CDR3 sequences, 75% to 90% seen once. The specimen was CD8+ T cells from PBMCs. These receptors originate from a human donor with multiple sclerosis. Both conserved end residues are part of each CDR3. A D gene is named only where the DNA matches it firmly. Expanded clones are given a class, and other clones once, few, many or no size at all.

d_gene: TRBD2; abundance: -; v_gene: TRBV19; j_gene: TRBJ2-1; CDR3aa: CASTPYQRGSYNEQFF; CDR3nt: TGTGCCAGTACCCCTTATCAGCGGGGCTCCTACAATGAGCAGTTCTTC
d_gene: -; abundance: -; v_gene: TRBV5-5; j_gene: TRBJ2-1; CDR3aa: CASSSRRLARRSYNEQFF; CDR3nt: TGTGCCAGCAGCTCCCGACGTTTAGCCAGACGTTCCTACAATGAGCAGTTCTTC
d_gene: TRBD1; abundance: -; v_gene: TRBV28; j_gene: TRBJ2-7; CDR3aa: CASSFPFGTGYHEQYF; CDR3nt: TGTGCCAGCAGTTTTCCTTTCGGGACAGGGTACCACGAGCAGTACTTC
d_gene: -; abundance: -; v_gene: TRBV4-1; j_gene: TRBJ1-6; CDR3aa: CASSLLDNHNSPLHF; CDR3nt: TGCGCCAGCAGCCTCCTGGACAATCATAATTCACCCCTCCACTTT
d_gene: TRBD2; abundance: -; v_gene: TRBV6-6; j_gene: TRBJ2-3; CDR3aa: CASRRTSSTDTQYF; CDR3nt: TGTGCCAGCAGACGGACTAGTAGCACAGATACGCAGTATTTT
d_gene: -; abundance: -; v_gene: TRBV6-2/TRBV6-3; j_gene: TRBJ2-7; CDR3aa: CASSRRTGIEQYF; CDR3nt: TGTGCCAGCTCCCGCAGGACCGGAATCGAGCAGTACTTC
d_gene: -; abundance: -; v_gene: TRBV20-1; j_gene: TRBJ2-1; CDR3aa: CSALAQGTYNEQFF; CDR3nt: TGCAGTGCTTTAGCACAGGGCACCTACAATGAGCAGTTCTTC
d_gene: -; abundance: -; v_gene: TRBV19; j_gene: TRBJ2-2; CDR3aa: CASTENTGELFF; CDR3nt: TGTGCCAGTACGGAGAACACCGGGGAGCTGTTTTTT
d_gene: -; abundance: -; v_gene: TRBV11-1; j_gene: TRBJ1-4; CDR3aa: CASSLAPTTTNEKLFF; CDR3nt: TGTGCCAGCAGCTTAGCCCCAACGACAACTAATGAAAAACTGTTTTTT
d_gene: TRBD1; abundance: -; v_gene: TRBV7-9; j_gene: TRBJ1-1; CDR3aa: CASSPQGGALTEAFF; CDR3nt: TGTGCCAGCAGCCCCCAGGGGGGGGCGCTGACTGAAGCTTTCTTT
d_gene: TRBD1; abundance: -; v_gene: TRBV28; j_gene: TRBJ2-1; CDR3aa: CASSFPLGQGIHEQFF; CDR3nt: TGTGCCAGCAGTTTCCCCTTGGGACAGGGGATCCATGAGCAGTTCTTC
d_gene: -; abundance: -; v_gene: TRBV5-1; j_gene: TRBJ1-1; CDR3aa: CASSLGAYTEAFF; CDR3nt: TGCGCCAGCAGCTTGGGGGCTTATACTGAAGCTTTCTTT
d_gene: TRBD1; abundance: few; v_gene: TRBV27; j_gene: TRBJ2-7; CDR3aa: CASSLEFIGQGALEQYF; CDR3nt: TGTGCCAGCAGTTTGGAATTTATTGGACAGGGGGCTCTCGAGCAGTACTTC
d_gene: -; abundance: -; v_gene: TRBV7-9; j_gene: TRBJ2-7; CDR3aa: CASSLSIDGEQYF; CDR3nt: TGTGCCAGCAGCTTATCGATAGATGGCGAGCAGTACTTC
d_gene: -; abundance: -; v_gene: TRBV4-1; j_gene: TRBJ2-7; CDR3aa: CASSQVQGSYEQYF; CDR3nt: TGTGCCAGCAGCCAAGTCCAGGGCTCCTACGAGCAGTACTTC
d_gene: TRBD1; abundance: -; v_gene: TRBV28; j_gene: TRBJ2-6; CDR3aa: CASEGTGTTGANVLTF; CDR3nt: TGTGCCAGCGAGGGGACAGGGACAACTGGGGCCAACGTCCTGACTTTC
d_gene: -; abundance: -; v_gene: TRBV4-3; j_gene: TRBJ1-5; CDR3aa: CASSQDLAGYNQPQHF; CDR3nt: TGCGCCAGCAGCCAAGATCTAGCAGGGTATAATCAGCCCCAGCATTTT
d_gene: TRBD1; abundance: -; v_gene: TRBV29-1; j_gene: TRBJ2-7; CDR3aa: CSVESGGYEQYF; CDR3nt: TGCAGCGTTGAGTCAGGGGGCTACGAGCAGTACTTC
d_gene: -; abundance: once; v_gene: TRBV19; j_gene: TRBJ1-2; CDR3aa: CASSISSRDGYTF; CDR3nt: TGTGCCAGTAGTATATCTTCCCGAGATGGCTACACCTTC
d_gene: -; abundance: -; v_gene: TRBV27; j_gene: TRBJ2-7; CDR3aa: CASGWPGSYEQYF; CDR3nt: TGTGCCAGCGGGTGGCCCGGCTCCTACGAGCAGTACTTC
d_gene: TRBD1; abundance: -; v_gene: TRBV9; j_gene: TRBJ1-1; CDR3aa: CASSPTTGAEAFF; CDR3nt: TGTGCCAGCAGCCCAACGACAGGGGCTGAAGCTTTCTTT
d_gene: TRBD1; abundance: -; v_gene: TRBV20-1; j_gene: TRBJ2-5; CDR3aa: CSALFDRGWGLLETQYF; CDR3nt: TGCAGTGCTCTTTTCGACAGGGGTTGGGGCCTTCTGGAGACCCAGTACTTC
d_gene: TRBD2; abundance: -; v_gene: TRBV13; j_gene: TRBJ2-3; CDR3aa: CASSHTSGGTDTQYF; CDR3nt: TGTGCCAGCAGCCATACTAGCGGGGGTACAGATACGCAGTATTTT
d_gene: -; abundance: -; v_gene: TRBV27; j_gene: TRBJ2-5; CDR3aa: CASSPPKEPLQETQYF; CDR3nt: TGTGCCAGCAGTCCACCTAAGGAGCCGTTACAAGAGACCCAGTACTTC
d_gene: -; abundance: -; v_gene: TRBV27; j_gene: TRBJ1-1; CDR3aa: CASSPAKNTEAFF; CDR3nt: TGTGCCAGCAGTCCAGCCAAGAACACTGAAGCTTTCTTT
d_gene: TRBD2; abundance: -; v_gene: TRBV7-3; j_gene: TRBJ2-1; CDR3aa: CASSFVGGRGNEQFF; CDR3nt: TGTGCCAGCAGCTTTGTAGGCGGGAGGGGGAATGAGCAGTTCTTC
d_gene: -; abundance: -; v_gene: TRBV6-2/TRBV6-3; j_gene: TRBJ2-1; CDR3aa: CASSPPDQLGDDEQFF; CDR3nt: TGTGCCAGCTCCCCCCCGGACCAACTAGGTGACGATGAGCAGTTCTTC
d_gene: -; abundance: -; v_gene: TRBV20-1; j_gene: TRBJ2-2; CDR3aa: CSASRTEWSTGELFF; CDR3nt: TGCAGTGCTAGCCGGACAGAATGGAGCACCGGGGAGCTGTTTTTT
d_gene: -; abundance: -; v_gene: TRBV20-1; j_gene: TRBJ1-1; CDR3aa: CSARGTGHTEAFF; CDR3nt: TGCAGTGCTAGAGGAACAGGGCACACTGAAGCTTTCTTT
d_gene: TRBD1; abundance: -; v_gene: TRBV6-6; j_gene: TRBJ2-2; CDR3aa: CATVNYRGTGELFF; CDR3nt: TGTGCCACCGTGAACTACAGGGGCACCGGGGAGCTGTTTTTT
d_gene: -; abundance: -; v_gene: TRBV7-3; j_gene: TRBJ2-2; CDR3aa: CASSSQGSKELFF; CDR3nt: TGTGCCAGCAGCTCACAGGGTTCCAAGGAGCTGTTTTTT
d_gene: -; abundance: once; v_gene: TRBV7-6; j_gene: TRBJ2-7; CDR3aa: CASSLAPITYEQYF; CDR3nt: TGTGCCAGCAGCTTAGCCCCAATCACCTACGAGCAGTACTTC
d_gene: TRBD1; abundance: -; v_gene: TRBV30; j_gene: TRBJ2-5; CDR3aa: CAWTAQGYETQYF; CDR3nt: TGTGCCTGGACCGCACAGGGGTATGAGACCCAGTACTTC
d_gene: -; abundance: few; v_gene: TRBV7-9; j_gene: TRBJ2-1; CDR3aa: CASSSGLNEQFF; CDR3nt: TGTGCCAGCAGCTCGGGTCTCAATGAGCAGTTCTTC
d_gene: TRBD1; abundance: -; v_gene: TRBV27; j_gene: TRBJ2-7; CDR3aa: CASSPWTGPSHEQYF; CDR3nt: TGTGCCAGCAGTCCCTGGACAGGCCCCAGCCACGAGCAGTACTTC
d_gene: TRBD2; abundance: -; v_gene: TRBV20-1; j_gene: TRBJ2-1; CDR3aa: CSARLAGGISYNEQFF; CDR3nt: TGCAGTGCTAGACTGGCGGGGGGGATCTCCTACAATGAGCAGTTCTTC
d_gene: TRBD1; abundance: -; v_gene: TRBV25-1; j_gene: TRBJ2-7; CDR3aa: CASSVTGSGEQYF; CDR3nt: TGTGCCAGCAGTGTGACAGGGTCGGGTGAGCAGTACTTC
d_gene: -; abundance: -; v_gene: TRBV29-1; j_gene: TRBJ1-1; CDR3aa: CSVEPTGPNTEAFF; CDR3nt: TGCAGCGTTGAACCAACGGGCCCGAACACTGAAGCTTTCTTT
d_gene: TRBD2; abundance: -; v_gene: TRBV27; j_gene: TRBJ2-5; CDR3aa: CASSPGAGVLETQYF; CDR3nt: TGTGCCAGCAGTCCGGGAGCGGGAGTTCTGGAGACCCAGTACTTC
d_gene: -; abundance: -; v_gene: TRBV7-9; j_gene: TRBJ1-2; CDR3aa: CASSSLRSGGYGYTF; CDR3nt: TGTGCCAGCAGCTCTCTGAGGTCGGGAGGTTATGGCTACACCTTC